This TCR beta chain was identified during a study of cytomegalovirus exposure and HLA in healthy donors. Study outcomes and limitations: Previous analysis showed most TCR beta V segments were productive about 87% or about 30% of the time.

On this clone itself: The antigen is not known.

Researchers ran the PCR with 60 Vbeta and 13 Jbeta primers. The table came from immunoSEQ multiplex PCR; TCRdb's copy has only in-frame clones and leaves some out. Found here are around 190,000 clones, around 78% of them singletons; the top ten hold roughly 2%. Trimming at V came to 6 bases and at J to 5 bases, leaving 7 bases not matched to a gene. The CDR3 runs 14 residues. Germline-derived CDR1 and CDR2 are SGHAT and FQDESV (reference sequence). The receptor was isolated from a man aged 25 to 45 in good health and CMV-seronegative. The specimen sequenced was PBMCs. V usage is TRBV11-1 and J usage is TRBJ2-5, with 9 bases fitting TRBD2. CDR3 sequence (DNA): TGTGCCAGCAGTTCAATAGCGGGAGTGGAGACCCAGTACTTC. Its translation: CASSSIAGVETQYF.